This is a list of T cell receptor beta chains from one sample in a study of T cell responses to AZD1222 COVID-19 vaccine. TCRdb's copy holds only in-frame clones and misses some; the assay was immunoSEQ multiplex PCR. Here the sample spans 97,000 or so clones, over 75% being singletons. The starting material was peripheral blood, obtained on day 0 of AZD1222 vaccination. The origin of the receptors is an adult in good health. Both conserved end residues are part of each CDR3. Fields, in order: V gene, D gene, clone size, J gene, CDR3 DNA, CDR3 protein. D genes are given only for firm matches. Some rows mark clone size as missing; the rest say once, few, many or name a class of expanded clone.

TRBV18	NA	NA	TRBJ2-1	TGTGCCAGCTCACCACCGATAGGGAGACAGTCCTACAATGAGCAGTTCTTC	CASSPPIGRQSYNEQFF
TRBV18	NA	NA	TRBJ2-5	TGTGCCAGCTCAGATGGGGGCCAAGAGACCCAGTACTTC	CASSDGGQETQYF
TRBV28	NA	NA	TRBJ2-5	TGTGCCAGCAGTGACCCGGCCAGGGTCGGGGAGACCCAGTACTTC	CASSDPARVGETQYF
TRBV6-5	NA	NA	TRBJ2-7	TGTGCCAGCAGTTACTCTCTGAGGGGCGGGGAGCAGTACTTC	CASSYSLRGGEQYF
TRBV4-1	NA	NA	TRBJ2-1	TGCGCCAGCAGCCGCGTCGACGGTTACAATGAGCAGTTCTTC	CASSRVDGYNEQFF
TRBV7-8	NA	few	TRBJ1-1	TGTGCCAGCAGCATAGGGGCGATCCCCATGAACACTGAAGCTTTCTTT	CASSIGAIPMNTEAFF
TRBV28	TRBD1	NA	TRBJ1-3	TGTGCCAGCACCACAGGACAGGGACTAGGAAATTTT	CASTTGQGLGNF
TRBV28	NA	NA	TRBJ1-2	TGTGCCAGCAGTTTACAGGGGAGTAATGGCTACACCTTC	CASSLQGSNGYTF
TRBV25-1	NA	NA	TRBJ2-2	TGTGCCAGCAGTGAGCCGATGGGGGCAGGGAACACCGGGGAGCTGTTTTTT	CASSEPMGAGNTGELFF
TRBV6-2/TRBV6-3	TRBD2	once	TRBJ2-1	TGTGCCAGCAGTAGACCGGGACTAGTCTACAATGAGCAGTTCTTC	CASSRPGLVYNEQFF
TRBV19	NA	NA	TRBJ1-5	TGTGCCAGTAGTCCCCGAGGGGAAGGATCCAATCAGCCCCAGCATTTT	CASSPRGEGSNQPQHF
TRBV30	NA	NA	TRBJ2-5	TGTGCCTGGACCGGGACTTTGCAAGAGACCCAGTACTTC	CAWTGTLQETQYF
TRBV18	TRBD1	NA	TRBJ1-1	TGTGCCAGCCAACAGGGGGCAGGGAGCACTGAAGCTTTCTTT	CASQQGAGSTEAFF
TRBV15	TRBD2	NA	TRBJ2-2	TGTGCCACCAGCAGAGATCTCGTAGCGGGAGAGGGGTCCGGGGAGCTGTTTTTT	CATSRDLVAGEGSGELFF
TRBV14	TRBD2	NA	TRBJ2-1	TGTGCCAGCAGCCAAGTACCGGGACTAGCGGGAACTCGGAACTCCTACAATGAGCAGTTCTTC	CASSQVPGLAGTRNSYNEQFF
TRBV5-3	TRBD2	NA	TRBJ2-6	TGTGCCAGAAGCTTGGACGGACTAGCGTCTTACGCTGGGGCCAACGTCCTGACTTTC	CARSLDGLASYAGANVLTF
TRBV24-1	TRBD2	NA	TRBJ2-3	TGTGCCACCGGGGCTAGCGGGAGTGGTACAGATACGCAGTATTTT	CATGASGSGTDTQYF
TRBV6-2/TRBV6-3	NA	NA	TRBJ1-1	TGTGCCAGCAGTTACTCGGCAGGGAGCATTGGTACTGAAGCTTTCTTT	CASSYSAGSIGTEAFF
TRBV30	NA	NA	TRBJ1-3	TGTGCCTGGCTTGGGACGGCCAAGTTCGTGGGTGGAAACACCATATATTTT	CAWLGTAKFVGGNTIYF
TRBV19	NA	NA	TRBJ2-5	TGTGCCAGTAGTATCTGGGGCCAACAAGAGACCCAGTACTTC	CASSIWGQQETQYF
TRBV3-1/TRBV3-2	NA	few	TRBJ2-5	TGTGCCAGCAGCCAAGAGACCCAGTACTTC	CASSQETQYF
TRBV27	TRBD2	NA	TRBJ2-1	TGTGCCAGCAGTTCCGCGGGAGGGCAGGGTGAGCAGTTCTTC	CASSSAGGQGEQFF
TRBV28	NA	NA	TRBJ1-1	TGTGCCAGCAGCTTATTCAGGGTTAAGAACACTGAAGCTTTCTTT	CASSLFRVKNTEAFF
TRBV5-1	NA	NA	TRBJ2-2	TGCGCCAGCAGCTTCAGGGTGGCCGGGGAGCTGTTTTTT	CASSFRVAGELFF
TRBV19	NA	NA	TRBJ1-1	TGTGCCAGCGGACTGCGGGGAGGTGAAGCTTTCTTT	CASGLRGGEAFF
TRBV12-3/TRBV12-4	TRBD1	NA	TRBJ1-1	TGTGCCAGCAGTTTTTGGTTGGGACAGGAAGCTTTCTTT	CASSFWLGQEAFF
TRBV11-2	TRBD1	NA	TRBJ2-1	TGTGCCAGCAGAGCGACAGGGGGCTACAATGAGCAGTTCTTC	CASRATGGYNEQFF
TRBV2	TRBD2	NA	TRBJ2-3	TGTGCCAGCAGGGAGGTAGCGGGAGTAGCAGATACGCAGTATTTT	CASREVAGVADTQYF
TRBV20-1	TRBD2	NA	TRBJ2-7	TGCAGTGCTAGTAAAGGGACTAGCGGGAGCCCCGACGAGCAGTACTTC	CSASKGTSGSPDEQYF